This T cell receptor (beta chain) is from a study of T cell repertoires in ileal Crohn's disease. Regarding the study as a whole: Endoscopic recurrence occurred in every patient whose clonality exceeded 26.8%.

In its sample, this clone was seen a few times. Its antigen is undetermined. Sequenced by immunoSEQ multiplex PCR; TCRdb stores in-frame clones only, minus some. The table records about 14,000 clones, about 78% of them present only once. Sequencing was performed on ileal tissue. This TCR derives from an adult with Crohn's disease.

The CDR3 spells CASSGGGRGNIQYF. In nucleotides, the CDR3 is TGTGCCAGCAGTGGCGGGGGCCGCGGAAACATTCAGTACTTC. The chain carries TRBV6-1 and TRBJ2-4; possible D gene TRBD2, 7 bases. CDR1 and CDR2 from the germline V gene are MNHNS and SASEGT. This CDR3 has 14 amino acids. V lost 4 bases and J 6 bases, leaving 13 bases between the germline ends.